The sample holds a few counts of the clone carrying this TCR beta chain. Its antigen remains unknown. This sample is part of a study of shared clonotypes between healthy human individuals. Regarding the study as a whole: How much donors shared clonotypes was expected to be affected by sequencing depth.

Germline lookup yields CDR1 SGHVS and CDR2 FQNEAQ. The CDR3 loop spans 16 amino acids. The V and J ends lost 1 base and 4 bases respectively, with 14 bases between them. Sequenced by immunoSEQ multiplex PCR; TCRdb stores in-frame clones only, minus some. This table has more than 150,000 clones, approximately 61% appearing once. The gene calls are TRBV7-8 and TRBJ1-5; D gene ambiguous. Sequencing input: memory CD4+ T cells sorted from blood. Subset denoted: CD45RA-negative fraction. The clonotype originates from a young man in good health. The CDR3 coding sequence is TGTGCCAGCAGCTTAGTACTCGGCGGAGCGAATCAGCCCCAGCATTTT. Residues: CASSLVLGGANQPQHF.